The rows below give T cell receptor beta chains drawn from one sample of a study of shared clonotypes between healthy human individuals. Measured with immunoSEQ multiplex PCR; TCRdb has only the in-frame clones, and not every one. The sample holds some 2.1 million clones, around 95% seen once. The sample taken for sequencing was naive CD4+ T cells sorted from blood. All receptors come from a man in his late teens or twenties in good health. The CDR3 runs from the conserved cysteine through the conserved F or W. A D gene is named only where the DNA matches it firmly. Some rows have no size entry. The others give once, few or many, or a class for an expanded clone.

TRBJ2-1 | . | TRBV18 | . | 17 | CASSKGPIAFSYNEQFF | TGTGCCAGCTCTAAGGGCCCCATAGCGTTCTCCTACAATGAGCAGTTCTTC
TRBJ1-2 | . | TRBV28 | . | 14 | CASSSVLGNYGYTF | TGTGCCAGCAGTTCAGTTCTGGGCAACTATGGCTACACCTTC
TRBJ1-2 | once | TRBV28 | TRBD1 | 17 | CASSFWQTAGGSYGYTF | TGTGCCAGCAGTTTCTGGCAGACCGCAGGGGGATCCTATGGCTACACCTTC
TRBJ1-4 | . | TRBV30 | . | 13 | CAWSVQPGEKLFF | TGTGCCTGGAGTGTACAACCTGGGGAAAAACTGTTTTTT
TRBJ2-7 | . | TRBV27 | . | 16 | CASSSPLWGTPYEQYF | TGTGCCAGCAGTTCTCCCTTGTGGGGAACCCCCTACGAGCAGTACTTC
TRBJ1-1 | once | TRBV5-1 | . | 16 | CASSLLGGSQNTEAFF | TGCGCCAGCAGCTTACTGGGTGGCAGCCAGAACACTGAAGCTTTCTTT
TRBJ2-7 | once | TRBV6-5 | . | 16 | CASSYSMAGLGYEQYF | TGTGCCAGCAGTTACTCGATGGCAGGGTTAGGCTACGAGCAGTACTTC
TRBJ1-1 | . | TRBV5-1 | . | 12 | CASSSGVNEAFF | TGCGCCAGCAGTTCAGGGGTTAATGAAGCTTTCTTT
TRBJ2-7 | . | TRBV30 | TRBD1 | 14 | CAWRRGQGNHEQYF | TGTGCCTGGAGGCGCGGACAGGGGAACCACGAGCAGTACTTC
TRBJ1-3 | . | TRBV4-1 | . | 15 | CASSQGRVSGNTIYF | TGCGCCAGCAGCCAAGGCCGGGTTTCAGGAAACACCATATATTTT
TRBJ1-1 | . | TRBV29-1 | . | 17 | CSVDPGSQGLVDTEAFF | TGCAGCGTTGACCCGGGTTCCCAGGGTTTAGTGGACACTGAAGCTTTCTTT
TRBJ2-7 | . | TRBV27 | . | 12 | CASRRMPYEQYF | TGTGCCAGCAGGAGGATGCCCTACGAGCAGTACTTC
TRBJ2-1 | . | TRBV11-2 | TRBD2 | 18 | CASSPRAKAGGGYNEQFF | TGTGCCAGCAGCCCACGCGCCAAAGCGGGAGGGGGGTACAATGAGCAGTTCTTC
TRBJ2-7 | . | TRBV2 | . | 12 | CASRTGVYEQYF | TGTGCCAGCAGGACAGGAGTCTACGAGCAGTACTTC
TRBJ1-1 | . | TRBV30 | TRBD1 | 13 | CASNSRGLDEAFF | TGTGCCTCTAATAGTAGGGGGCTAGATGAAGCTTTCTTT
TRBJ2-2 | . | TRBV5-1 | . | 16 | CASSLVQRAGTGELFF | TGCGCCAGCAGCTTGGTACAACGGGCGGGCACCGGGGAGCTGTTTTTT
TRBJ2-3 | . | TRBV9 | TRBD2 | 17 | CASSAASGGSFTDTQYF | TGTGCCAGCAGCGCAGCGTCTGGCGGGAGCTTCACAGATACGCAGTATTTT
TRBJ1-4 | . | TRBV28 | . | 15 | CASSPSKGRGEKLFF | TGTGCCAGCAGTCCCTCCAAGGGGAGAGGTGAAAAACTGTTTTTT
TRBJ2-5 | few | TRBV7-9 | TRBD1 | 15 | CASSDSRGRGETQYF | TGTGCCAGCAGCGATTCCAGGGGGCGCGGAGAGACCCAGTACTTC
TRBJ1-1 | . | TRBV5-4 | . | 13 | CASSLARNTEAFF | TGTGCCAGCAGCTTGGCCAGAAACACTGAAGCTTTCTTT
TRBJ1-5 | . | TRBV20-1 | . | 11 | CSARAPPAQHF | TGCAGTGCTAGAGCCCCCCCTGCCCAGCATTTT
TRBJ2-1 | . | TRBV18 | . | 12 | CASSPPSGEQFF | TGTGCCAGCTCACCACCTTCAGGGGAGCAGTTCTTC
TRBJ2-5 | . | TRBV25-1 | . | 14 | CASSLILYQETQYF | TGTGCCAGCAGTTTGATCCTGTACCAAGAGACCCAGTACTTC
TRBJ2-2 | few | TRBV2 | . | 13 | CASSAMNTGELFF | TGTGCCAGCAGTGCCATGAACACCGGGGAGCTGTTTTTT
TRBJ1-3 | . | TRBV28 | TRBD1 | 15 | CASSLAGTGSDTIYF | TGTGCCAGCAGTTTGGCCGGGACAGGTTCCGACACCATATATTTT
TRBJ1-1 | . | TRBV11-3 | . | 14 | CASSLQGSNTEAFF | TGTGCCAGCAGCTTACAGGGAAGTAACACTGAAGCTTTCTTT
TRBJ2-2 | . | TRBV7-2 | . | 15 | CASSLPGLRTGELFF | TGTGCCAGCAGCTTACCTGGACTGCGAACCGGGGAGCTGTTTTTT
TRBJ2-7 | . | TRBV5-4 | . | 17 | CASSIIDSRSEGHEQYF | TGTGCCAGCAGCATTATCGATTCCCGGTCGGAGGGCCACGAGCAGTACTTC
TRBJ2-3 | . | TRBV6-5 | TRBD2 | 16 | CASSSLAGGPPWTQYF | TGTGCCAGCAGTTCTTTAGCGGGAGGGCCGCCTTGGACGCAGTATTTT
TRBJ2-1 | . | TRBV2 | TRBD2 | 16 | CASSGEGTSGLRRQFF | TGTGCCAGCAGTGGGGAAGGGACTAGCGGGTTAAGGAGGCAGTTCTTC
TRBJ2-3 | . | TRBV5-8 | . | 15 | CASTVVGGGRGTQYF | TGTGCCAGCACCGTCGTAGGTGGGGGTCGGGGTACGCAGTATTTT
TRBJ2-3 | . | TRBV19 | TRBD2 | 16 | CASSALAGGLTDTQYF | TGTGCCAGTAGTGCCCTAGCGGGGGGACTCACAGATACGCAGTATTTT
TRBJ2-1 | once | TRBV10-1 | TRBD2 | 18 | CASSEGLAGVSPRGEQFF | TGCGCCAGCAGTGAGGGACTAGCGGGAGTGAGCCCCCGCGGTGAGCAGTTCTTC
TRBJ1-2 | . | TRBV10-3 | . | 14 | CAISESAGNYGYTF | TGTGCCATCAGTGAGTCGGCAGGGAACTATGGCTACACCTTC
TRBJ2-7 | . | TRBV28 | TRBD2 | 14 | CASSSGGQSYEQYF | TGTGCCAGCAGTAGCGGGGGCCAATCCTACGAGCAGTACTTC
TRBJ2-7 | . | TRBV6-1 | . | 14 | CASSEAYGGAEQYF | TGTGCCAGCAGTGAAGCTTATGGAGGGGCCGAGCAGTACTTC
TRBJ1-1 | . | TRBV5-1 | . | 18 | CASSLVGITIPMNTEAFF | TGCGCCAGCAGCTTGGTCGGGATCACGATACCAATGAACACTGAAGCTTTCTTT
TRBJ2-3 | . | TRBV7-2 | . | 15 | CASSLDARGGDTQYF | TGTGCCAGCAGCTTAGATGCCAGGGGTGGAGATACGCAGTATTTT
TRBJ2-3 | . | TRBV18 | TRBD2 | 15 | CASSPLAGDTDTQYF | TGTGCCAGCTCACCCCTAGCGGGGGACACAGATACGCAGTATTTT
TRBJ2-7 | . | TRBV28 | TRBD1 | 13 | CASSPTGPYEQYF | TGTGCCAGCAGTCCGACAGGGCCCTACGAGCAGTACTTC
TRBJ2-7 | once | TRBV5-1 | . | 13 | CASSPRLRGEQYF | TGCGCCAGCAGCCCTAGACTACGAGGCGAGCAGTACTTC
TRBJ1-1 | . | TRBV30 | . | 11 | CAWRGPGEAFF | TGTGCCTGGAGGGGGCCTGGTGAAGCTTTCTTT
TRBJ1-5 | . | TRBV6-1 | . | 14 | CASSEYSIFQPQHF | TGTGCCAGCAGTGAATATTCAATATTTCAGCCCCAGCATTTT
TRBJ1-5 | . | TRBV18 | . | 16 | CASSPTGDYSNQPQHF | TGTGCCAGCTCACCGACAGGAGACTATAGCAATCAGCCCCAGCATTTT
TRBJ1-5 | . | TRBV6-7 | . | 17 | CASSYGGKGTSGQPQHF | TGTGCCAGCAGTTACGGCGGCAAGGGGACCTCTGGCCAGCCCCAGCATTTT
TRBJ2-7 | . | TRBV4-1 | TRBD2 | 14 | CASSQDVGRPEQYF | TGCGCCAGCAGCCAAGATGTCGGGAGGCCCGAGCAGTACTTC
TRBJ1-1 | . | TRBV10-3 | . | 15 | CAISESGRQGTEAFF | TGTGCCATCAGTGAGTCGGGGAGGCAGGGCACTGAAGCTTTCTTT
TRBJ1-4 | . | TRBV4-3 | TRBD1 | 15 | CASSQDGTAGEKLFF | TGCGCCAGCAGCCAAGATGGGACAGCAGGGGAAAAACTGTTTTTT
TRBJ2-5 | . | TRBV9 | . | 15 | CASSPHQGYQETQYF | TGTGCCAGCAGCCCCCACCAGGGATACCAAGAGACCCAGTACTTC
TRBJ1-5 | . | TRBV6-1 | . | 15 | CASSVGSYSNQPQHF | TGTGCCAGCAGTGTCGGGAGTTATAGCAATCAGCCCCAGCATTTT
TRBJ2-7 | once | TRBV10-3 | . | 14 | CAIAVEGMLYEQYF | TGTGCCATCGCAGTTGAGGGCATGCTTTACGAGCAGTACTTC